These T cell receptor beta chains were read from a single sample in a study of T cell responses to AZD1222 COVID-19 vaccine. Produced via immunoSEQ multiplex PCR; TCRdb's table is partial and in-frame only. The sample has about 120,000 clones; 75% to 90% are singletons. Sequenced material: peripheral blood, taken 28 days after the second AZD1222 dose. The receptors stem from an adult who received the AZD1222 COVID-19 vaccine. CDR3s include the opening cysteine and the closing phenylalanine or tryptophan. Each record gives: clone size, J gene, V gene, CDR3 protein. A row's size may be missing; if present it is once, few, many or a size class.

size: NA
J: TRBJ1-1
V: TRBV6-5
CDR3: CASRSTGGTEAFF

size: NA
J: TRBJ2-7
V: TRBV7-8
CDR3: CASSHRGYRYEQYF

size: once
J: TRBJ2-2
V: TRBV5-6
CDR3: CASSRQGAFTGELFF

size: once
J: TRBJ1-2
V: TRBV2
CDR3: CASRADGNYGYTF

size: NA
J: TRBJ2-5
V: TRBV7-8
CDR3: CASRPPGQETQYF

size: NA
J: TRBJ2-3
V: TRBV7-9
CDR3: CAETPTGPTDTQSF

size: few
J: TRBJ1-5
V: TRBV6-2/TRBV6-3
CDR3: CASSLRDPARDQPQHF

size: NA
J: TRBJ2-7
V: TRBV18
CDR3: CASSHRTGSNEQYF

size: NA
J: TRBJ2-1
V: TRBV7-3
CDR3: CASSRTGRGVDEQFF

size: NA
J: TRBJ1-1
V: TRBV9
CDR3: CASSVAAGTTEAFF

size: NA
J: TRBJ1-5
V: TRBV6-5
CDR3: CASSYSGARGQPQHF

size: NA
J: TRBJ2-7
V: TRBV9
CDR3: CASSVARAGETYEQYF

size: once
J: TRBJ2-1
V: TRBV19
CDR3: CASSMALRGAGEQFF

size: NA
J: TRBJ1-2
V: TRBV7-3
CDR3: CASSSDGHYGYTF

size: NA
J: TRBJ2-7
V: TRBV27
CDR3: CASSLQTGRPTYEQYF

size: NA
J: TRBJ1-3
V: TRBV12-3/TRBV12-4
CDR3: CASSSAGNTIYF